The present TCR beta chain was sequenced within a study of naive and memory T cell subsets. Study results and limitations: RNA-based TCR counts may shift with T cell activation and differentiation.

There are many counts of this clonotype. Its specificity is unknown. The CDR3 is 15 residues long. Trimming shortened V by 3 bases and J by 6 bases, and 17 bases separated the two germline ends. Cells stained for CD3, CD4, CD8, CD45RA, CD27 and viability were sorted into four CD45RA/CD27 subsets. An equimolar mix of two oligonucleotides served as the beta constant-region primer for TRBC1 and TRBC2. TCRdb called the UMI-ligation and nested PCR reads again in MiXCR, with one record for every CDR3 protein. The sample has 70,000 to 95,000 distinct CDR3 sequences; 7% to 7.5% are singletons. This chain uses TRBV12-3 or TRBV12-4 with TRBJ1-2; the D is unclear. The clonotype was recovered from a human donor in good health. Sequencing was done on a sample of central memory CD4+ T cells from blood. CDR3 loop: CASSLPGSSQHGYTF. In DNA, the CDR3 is TGTGCCAGCAGTTTGCCGGGGTCTAGCCAACATGGCTACACCTTC.